This T cell receptor (beta chain) is from a study of cytomegalovirus exposure and HLA in healthy donors (dated by TCRdb to 2015 to 2018). Background for the entire study: According to an earlier analysis of 550 to 700 of the donors, about 179 million T cells yielded 120 million or so unique TCR beta sequences and 276 Gb of sequence data. About 320 gigabases of sequencing data and tens of millions of unique TCR sequences were included in an early release covering 550 to 800 HLA-typed donors. Of the roughly 400 genotyped donors, approximately 81% were placed in the genetic ancestry cluster associated with self-reported Caucasian donors. The study was designed to test whether signatures of past pathogen exposure could be identified by cataloging public T cell receptors. The T cell repertoires of some 700 subjects were profiled by immunosequencing and related to cytomegalovirus serostatus. A separate validation cohort of 100 to 150 different subjects was used in addition to the roughly 670-subject first cohort. To predict cytomegalovirus infection status, the study combined high-throughput TCR immunosequencing, statistical association of individual TCRs with disease status, and machine learning. A later analysis re-examined previously published TCR beta repertoires from several hundred donors and added high-resolution HLA genotyping to investigate patterns of TCR occurrence. In the later analysis, no new phenotypic data were used to find candidate immune exposures; instead, reliance was placed on TCR beta sequences and their occurrence across donors. An earlier analysis of about 600 of the donors used high-throughput TCR beta sequencing to judge whether each TCR beta V gene segment behaved as functional or pseudogenic. Alongside the repertoire data, information on donor age, sex, ethnicity and CMV serostatus was compiled. A later genetic analysis used genome-wide SNP genotypes for about 60% of the 666 donors, treating that subset as a discovery cohort. Every repertoire in the discovery cohort had been generated on one and the same sequencing platform. Both class I and class II loci were covered by HLA typing, at four-digit resolution. The number of typed donors differed by locus: 629-630 for A, B, C, DRB1 and DQB1; some 500 for DQA1; approximately 600 for DPA1; and approximately 450 for DPB1. Several DR-DQ haplotypes were handled as single units for association and clustering, since linkage in the cohort was strong. Across some 400 genotyped donors of the cohort, an average of roughly 250,000 unique TCR beta nucleotide sequences per donor were sequenced, and roughly 18% of those sequences were non-productive.

The library was generated by the immunoSEQ multiplex PCR assay. For the multiplex PCR, a mixture combining 60 forward primers for TCR Vbeta segments and 13 reverse primers for TCR Jbeta segments was used. The CDR3 region of rearranged TCR beta genes was amplified from genomic DNA with a multiplex PCR assay. Amplified TCR beta libraries were sequenced as 87-base-pair reads on the Illumina HiSeq System. The authors' pipeline ran thus. A later analysis tallied 70 million to 100 million unique TCR beta chains across the 650 to 750 repertoires, and around 12 million of those chains were shared by two or more donors. A nearest-neighbor algorithm error-corrected the raw reads and collapsed the reads into unique sequences, merging closely related sequences to remove PCR and sequencing errors. CDR3 sequences were aligned to IMGT reference sequences to assign V, D and J gene segments. For a sequence to be retained, at least a six-nucleotide match to both a V gene segment and a J gene segment was required. Rearrangements were classified as productive when the CDR3 lacked stop codons and remained in frame with V and J, and all other rearrangements were classified as non-productive. CDR3 was defined according to IMGT convention as the region running from the second conserved V-encoded cysteine to the conserved J-encoded phenylalanine. Sequences without an unambiguous match to a single V gene segment were excluded from the earlier analysis of about 600 of the donors. In an earlier analysis of approximately 550 of the donors, V segments were called functional above 56.7% productive rearrangements and were called segregating when the between-donor standard deviation exceeded 5%. To diagnose cytomegalovirus status from the catalog of TCR beta chain sequences, a statistical classification framework was built. A later analysis assigned V and J genes by comparing TCR nucleotide sequences with IMGT/GENE-DB human TR gene sequences. Using the TCRdist pipeline, a later analysis assigned CDR3 sequences along with most-parsimonious VDJ recombination scenarios. In a later analysis, each TCR beta chain was defined by its CDR3 amino acid sequence together with its V-gene family, and reads lacking a unique V-gene family were excluded. A later analysis removed 592 highly shared, low-generation-probability nucleotide sequences to deal with suspected cross-contamination and a sequencing artifact. A later analysis calculated a clonal expansion index for each public chain from normalized within-repertoire ranks of inferred template counts. In a later analysis, generation probabilities were computed using a VDJ recombination model fitted to out-of-frame rearrangements, and the results were checked against IGoR. In a later analysis, TCR-TCR, TCR-HLA and TCR-CMV co-occurrence was scored with hypergeometric tests, and a repertoire-size bias correction was applied to TCR pairs. A later analysis estimated false discovery rates by permuting HLA or CMV assignments 20 times. In a later analysis, co-occurring TCRs were grouped with DBSCAN, and TCRdist sequence similarity was added when clustering was performed within HLA-allele-positive subsets. Co-occurrence clustering excluded repertoires with fewer than 30,000 or more than 120,000 public chains, plus five with anomalous nucleotide sharing. Held by TCRdb, this immuneACCESS table contains in-frame sequences only and omits some clones. Under half of the omission traces to an unresolved V gene where checked; the cause of the rest is unknown. That table furnishes V, J and clone size, whereas the DNA furnished D and trimming. The sample table shows over 150,000 clones, and approximately 80% are seen once. The ten largest clones take up roughly an eighth of the sample.

General study outcomes and caveats: A later analysis reported that several top co-occurrence clusters appeared linked to parvovirus B19, influenza, CMV and Epstein-Barr virus. Three of the identified cytomegalovirus-associated TCR beta chains were confirmed in vitro to be specific for cytomegalovirus antigens. In a later analysis, most CMV-associated TCR beta chains were found to appear HLA-restricted, with HLA associations seemingly driven largely by CMV exposure. Because counts were too low, fewer than 20 rarely observed V segments, including chromosome 9 orphons, were excluded from the earlier analysis of around 590 of the donors. V-gene and J-gene trimming of TCR beta chains was associated with a missense DCLRE1C variant in a later genetic analysis, and the association was replicated in an independent cohort. This cohort had only TCR beta chains sequenced, and the lack of alpha or paired-chain data limited which features could be detected. When HLA alleles, especially DR and DQ, strongly co-occurred, TCR associations were difficult to assign to individual alleles. A total of about 150 TCR beta chains were listed by the study as associated with cytomegalovirus. The presence/absence analyses assumed that sequencing depth was roughly uniform across donors, and that assumption may not be true. Specific HLA alleles were associated with over 15,000 TCR beta sequences at a false discovery rate of 0.05 in a later analysis. The classifier was reported to diagnose cytomegalovirus status with high specificity and sensitivity in both the original cohort and the validation cohort. The 87-base-pair reads could not distinguish some IMGT-functional V segments, including TRBV6-2 and TRBV6-3, so those segments were excluded. Linkage disequilibrium might explain the correlated functional status among segregating V segments, but an unknown experimental factor could not be ruled out. According to a later genetic analysis, donors in an Asian-associated ancestry cluster had fewer N-insertions in productive TCRs than the approximately 670-donor mean. A further reported finding was that TCR beta sequences accurately predicted the HLA-A and HLA-B alleles for most subjects in the first cohort. For the cohort, immune exposure information was limited to CMV serostatus. The authors suggested that the approach could potentially be extended to other disease states and immunological phenotypes. Because some donors lacked HLA typing at each locus, the association tests relied only on the typed subset. According to a later analysis, TCR association rates differed among HLA loci, with DRB1 alleles showing the most associated TCRs and HLA-C alleles showing the fewest. In a later analysis, HLA-associated TCR beta chains were found to be more clonally expanded and to have lower generation probabilities than equally common non-associated chains. A cluster of highly shared sequence variants was judged likely to represent a technical artifact of the sequencing pipeline. Most TCR sequences were seen in very few donors, while some public TCRs were found in many individuals. Broadly in line with IMGT annotations, most TCR beta V segments showed up in productive rearrangements about 87% or about 30% of the time in an earlier analysis of about 500 of the donors.

CDR1 and CDR2 are drawn from the germline V gene: SNHLY, FYNNEI. Counted from cysteine to phenylalanine, this CDR3 has 14 amino acids. The read is trimmed to its CDR3 DNA, 42 bases read in frame from base 1. Trimming at the junction amounts to 4 bases on V and 0 bases on J, and the germline ends lie 7 bases apart. Remarks on this clone: Its recognized antigen is unknown. No base quality information exists; no much larger clone differs at one position. The sample carries other DNA sequences with the same CDR3.

The cohort was made up of hundreds of healthy bone marrow donors. Cohort members were all nominally healthy when sampled, although unrecorded immune exposures were likely present. The donor was CMV seronegative and was included in the group of around 320 seronegative cohort members. Each donor provided a peripheral blood sample, and peripheral blood mononuclear cells were used for TCR beta sequencing. The Qiagen DNeasy Blood Extraction Kit was used to extract genomic DNA from the blood cell samples. What was sequenced was PBMCs. The chain links TRBV2 with TRBJ2-1; too little of a D gene remains to name it. The sequence was collected from a woman in her forties or fifties in good health and CMV-seronegative. The DNA sequence reads TGTGCCAGCAGTGGAGGAAGCTCCTACAATGAGCAGTTCTTC. Its amino acids are CASSGGSSYNEQFF.